A single sample is the source of the 8 T cell receptor beta chains below, sequenced in a study of OX40 agonist ivuxolimab in advanced cancers. Profiling relied on immunoSEQ multiplex PCR, and the TCRdb table lists in-frame clones only, not all of them. The sample holds about 68,000 clones, 70% to 85% seen once. The specimen was CD4+ or CD8+ T cells sorted from blood, collected in a trial of the OX40 agonist ivuxolimab. The receptors were gathered from an adult with an advanced solid tumor such as melanoma, head and neck, liver or kidney cancer.

The rearrangement joins TRBV30 to TRBJ2-5; 9 bases align to TRBD1. The CDR3 contains 13 residues. Unmatched junction bases numbered 3, after V lost 3 bases and J lost 4 bases. The germline gives CDR1 GTSNPN, CDR2 SVGIG (reference sequence). The CDR3 spells CAWRDRGGETQYF. DNA of the CDR3: TGTGCCTGGAGGGACAGGGGAGGAGAGACCCAGTACTTC.

This chain connects TRBV28 to TRBJ2-7; D possibly uses TRBD1 or TRBD2 (5 bases each). V lost 3 bases, J lost 2 bases, and 11 bases lay in between. In germline, CDR1 is MDHEN, CDR2 SYDVKM. CDR3 size: 14 residues. The CDR3 here is CASSLWDGTYEQYF. The CDR3 DNA follows: TGTGCCAGCAGTTTGTGGGACGGCACCTACGAGCAGTACTTC.

This chain links TRBV27 with TRBJ2-2; the D call may be TRBD1 or TRBD2 (5 bases each). The V and J ends lost 6 bases and 6 bases respectively, with 14 bases between them. The CDR3 length is 14 residues. Germline V gene data show CDR1 as MNHEY and CDR2 as SMNVEV (reference sequence). The CDR3 reads CASSYKGSPGELFF. In DNA form, the CDR3 reads TGTGCCAGCAGCTATAAGGGGAGTCCCGGGGAGCTGTTTTTT.

The J gene is TRBJ2-1, the V gene TRBV4-1, with D maybe TRBD2 (6 bases). Trimming removed 4 bases from V and 0 bases from J, with 10 bases in between. Per the germline V gene, CDR1 is MGHRA and CDR2 is YSYEKL. CDR3 size: 15 residues. The CDR3 loop reads CASSRRLDSYNEQFF. Here the CDR3 DNA reads TGCGCCAGCAGCCGACGACTAGACTCCTACAATGAGCAGTTCTTC.

The DNA of the CDR3 is TGTGCCAGCAGCCCCCCCCCGACAGTGCAAAGTGTGTTTTTT. Amino acids: CASSPPPTVQSVFF. The chain uses TRBV9 and TRBJ1-4; D perhaps matches TRBD1 (5 bases). Trimming cost V 4 bases and J 15 bases, with 22 bases left between them. This CDR3 has 14 amino acids. Per germline, CDR1 SGDLS and CDR2 YYNGEE.

The rearrangement links TRBV5-6 to TRBJ2-5; D is ambiguous. CDR3 length equals 14 residues. V dropped 1 base and J dropped 1 base, with 8 bases sitting between them. From germline, CDR1 is SGHDT and CDR2 YYEEEE. In DNA, the CDR3 is TGTGCCAGCAGCTTGTTATTAGGCCAAGAGACCCAGTACTTC. This encodes CASSLLLGQETQYF.

This clone was detected once. V usage is TRBV28 and J usage is TRBJ2-1; D unclear. Germline lookup yields CDR1 MDHEN and CDR2 SYDVKM. The CDR3 runs to 12 residues. Trimming cost V 5 bases and J 11 bases, with 13 bases left between them. This chain's CDR3 is CASSARGLQQFF. CDR3 bases: TGTGCCAGCAGTGCCCGTGGGCTTCAGCAGTTCTTC.

The genes are TRBV19 and TRBJ2-5; 8 bases map to TRBD1. The J call may be mistaken, given a closer DNA end match to TRBJ2-7. Looked up from germline, CDR1 is LNHDA and CDR2 is SQIVND (reference sequence). The CDR3 has 14 residues. CDR3 bases: TGTGCCAGTAGTATCCGGGACAGGCTCTACGAGCAGTACTTC. Protein: CASSIRDRLYEQYF.